This TCR beta chain comes out of a study of neurological immune-mediated disorders. TCRdb re-called the 5' RACE reads with MiXCR, one entry per CDR3 protein. Of fewer than 50,000 distinct CDR3 sequences listed, more than 12% were seen once; the top ten hold roughly 3.5%. From germline, CDR1 is MDHEN and CDR2 SYDVKM. The CDR3 loop spans 12 amino acids. The V end lost 2 bases, the J end lost 8 bases, and 4 bases lay between the germline ends. Study-wide findings and caveats: HTLV-1-associated myelopathy showed the most TCR clonal expansion; multiple sclerosis the least, below healthy controls.

This clonotype was detected ten times or more. Its specificity is not known. The sample taken for sequencing was CD4+ T cells from blood. The gene calls are TRBV28 and TRBJ1-6; D unclear. This receptor was identified in an older woman with HTLV-1-associated myelopathy (HAM/TSP). In nucleotides, the CDR3 is TGTGCCAGCAGTTTAGAGTATTCACCCCTCCACTTT. It is translated as CASSLEYSPLHF.